Listed below are T cell receptor beta chains from one sample, sequenced in a study of post-analysis software for immune sequencing data. Via MiXCR, TCRdb re-called the PCR reads, giving one row per CDR3 protein. Among hundreds of thousands of distinct CDR3 sequences listed, over 45% were seen once. What was sequenced was blood. These receptors were taken from a girl aged 2 to 9 with multiple sclerosis. CDR3s include the opening cysteine and the closing phenylalanine or tryptophan. A D gene is named only where the DNA matches it firmly. The size entry is marked missing in some rows and otherwise reads once, few, many or a size class.

v_gene,d_gene,abundance,j_gene,CDR3aa,CDR3nt
TRBV4-3,TRBD2,few,TRBJ2-3,CASSQEVAAGGPSDTQYF,TGCGCCAGCAGCCAAGAGGTCGCAGCGGGGGGGCCATCAGATACGCAGTATTTT
TRBV15,TRBD1,NA,TRBJ2-5,CATSQITGTGETQYF,TGTGCCACCAGTCAGATTACCGGGACAGGGGAGACCCAGTACTTC
TRBV7-6,NA,NA,TRBJ1-2,CASSPYEGLSGYTF,TGTGCCAGCAGCCCTTACGAGGGTCTAAGTGGCTACACCTTC
TRBV20-1,NA,few,TRBJ2-1,CSARLGYAGSISYNEQFF,TGCAGTGCTAGGCTTGGGTATGCCGGGTCGATCTCCTACAATGAGCAGTTCTTC
TRBV21-1,NA,NA,TRBJ1-4,CASSFGHTNEKLFF,TGTGCCAGCAGCTTCGGACATACTAATGAAAAACTGTTTTTT
TRBV5-1,TRBD1,NA,TRBJ2-7,CASSLDRGKYEQYF,TGCGCCAGCAGCTTGGACAGGGGCAAGTACGAGCAGTACTTC
TRBV7-2,NA,NA,TRBJ1-6,CASSHSSNSPLHF,TGTGCCAGCAGCCACAGCTCAAATTCACCCCTCCACTTT
TRBV30,TRBD1,NA,TRBJ2-5,CAWSQTGGETQYF,TGTGCCTGGAGCCAAACAGGGGGAGAGACCCAGTACTTC
TRBV9,NA,NA,TRBJ1-2,CASSATGGGGHGYTF,TGTGCCAGCAGCGCTACAGGTGGGGGAGGCCATGGCTACACCTTC
TRBV24-1,TRBD1,NA,TRBJ1-1,CATSEGTGLKAEAFF,TGTGCCACCAGTGAAGGGACAGGCCTTAAAGCTGAAGCTTTCTTT
TRBV5-5,TRBD1,NA,TRBJ2-4,CASSQGTDNLAKNIQYF,TGTGCCAGCAGCCAGGGGACAGACAATCTAGCCAAAAACATTCAGTACTTC
TRBV10-3,TRBD2,few,TRBJ2-1,CAIRRLAGGYNEQFF,TGTGCCATCAGAAGACTAGCGGGGGGCTACAATGAGCAGTTCTTC
TRBV12-3/TRBV12-4,NA,NA,TRBJ1-4,CASSLSLNEKLFF,TGTGCCAGCAGTTTATCACTTAATGAAAAACTGTTTTTT
TRBV7-9,NA,NA,TRBJ2-1,CASNAGGLGYEQFF,TGTGCCAGCAACGCAGGAGGGTTGGGGTATGAGCAGTTCTTC
TRBV12-3/TRBV12-4,NA,NA,TRBJ2-1,CASSLGTDQFF,TGTGCCAGCAGTTTAGGCACCGATCAGTTCTTC
TRBV4-1,NA,NA,TRBJ2-7,CASSPPSRTYEQYF,TGCGCCAGCAGCCCCCCTAGTAGGACTTACGAGCAGTACTTC
TRBV7-9,NA,NA,TRBJ2-7,CASSAQPSYEQYF,TGTGCCAGCAGCGCACAGCCTTCCTACGAGCAGTACTTC
TRBV4-1,TRBD2,NA,TRBJ2-1,CASSQLAGGGLFF,TGCGCCAGCAGCCAACTAGCGGGGGGAGGGTTGTTCTTC
TRBV4-1,TRBD1,NA,TRBJ1-3,CASSRTQGASGNTIYF,TGCGCCAGCAGCCGCACACAGGGGGCGTCTGGAAACACCATATATTTT
TRBV20-1,TRBD2,NA,TRBJ2-3,CSARVLAESTDTQYF,TGCAGTGCTAGGGTCCTAGCGGAAAGCACAGATACGCAGTATTTT
TRBV4-1,TRBD2,few,TRBJ2-7,CASSQLAGETYEQYF,TGCGCCAGCAGCCAACTAGCGGGCGAAACCTACGAGCAGTACTTC
TRBV9,NA,NA,TRBJ2-7,CASSLRLGGEQYF,TGTGCCAGCAGCCTCCGATTGGGCGGCGAGCAGTACTTC
TRBV19,NA,NA,TRBJ2-2,CASGGLTGKLFF,TGTGCCAGCGGGGGGCTCACCGGGAAGCTGTTTTTT
TRBV3-1,NA,NA,TRBJ2-1,CASRKATAQTRNEQFF,TGTGCCAGCAGAAAAGCAACCGCCCAAACCCGTAATGAGCAGTTCTTC
TRBV7-3,TRBD2,NA,TRBJ2-1,CASSPTGTSGRRTPEQFF,TGTGCCAGCAGCCCCACCGGGACTAGCGGGAGGAGGACACCTGAGCAGTTCTTC
TRBV29-1,NA,NA,TRBJ2-3,CSVERGGPDTQYF,TGCAGCGTTGAGAGGGGCGGCCCAGATACGCAGTATTTT
TRBV11-2,TRBD2,NA,TRBJ2-1,CASSSLRGIYNEQFF,TGTGCCAGCAGCTCCCTGCGGGGGATATACAATGAGCAGTTCTTC
TRBV12-3/TRBV12-4,NA,NA,TRBJ2-3,CASSFFSDTQYF,TGTGCCAGCAGTTTTTTTTCAGATACGCAGTATTTT
TRBV20-1,NA,NA,TRBJ1-2,CSARGGDNGYTF,TGCAGTGCTAGAGGGGGGGATAATGGCTACACCTTC
TRBV6-4,TRBD2,NA,TRBJ2-3,CASSELAGRVDTQYF,TGTGCCAGCAGTGAACTAGCGGGCCGGGTAGATACGCAGTATTTT
TRBV12-3/TRBV12-4,NA,NA,TRBJ1-1,CASSFYMTVNTEAFF,TGTGCCAGCAGTTTCTACATGACGGTGAACACTGAAGCTTTCTTT